This T cell receptor beta chain came from a study of T cells in Graves' hyperthyroidism and ophthalmopathy. Study-wide results and caveats: Before onset, by a median of approximately 5.9 months, the model predicted ophthalmopathy. Stable hyperthyroidism and ophthalmopathy were separated using 13 V-J signatures.

For the diagnoses, clinical symptoms, serum thyroxine and TRAb, thyroid ultrasound and orbital computed tomography were used. This clonotype was detected ten times or more. The antigen is unknown. The germline V gene encodes CDR1 MNHEY and CDR2 SMNVEV (reference sequence). CDR3 length equals 14 residues. V gave up 6 bases and J gave up 0 bases, with 9 bases separating them. RNA transcripts were the template for amplifying TCR beta CDR3 regions. The HTBI primer set was used in a first-round RT-PCR of the TCR CDR3. MiXCR, applied by TCRdb to the multiplex PCR reads, yields one record per CDR3 protein. The sample carries about 740,000 distinct CDR3 sequences, around 15% recorded once.

The rearrangement uses TRBV27 and TRBJ1-5; D is perhaps TRBD1 (5 bases). Material for sequencing was blood. The sequence came from a woman younger than 35 with Graves' hyperthyroidism. The CDR3 reads CASRQVFSNQPQHF. CDR3 nucleotides: TGTGCCAGCAGACAGGTATTTAGCAATCAGCCCCAGCATTTT.